The 19 T cell receptor beta chains below were found in one sample sequenced in a study of blood T cell repertoires in COVID-19. The assay was immunoSEQ multiplex PCR, and TCRdb's table has in-frame clones only and misses some. The sample shows fewer than 65,000 clones, around 84% of them seen only once. Specimen: peripheral blood. Source of these receptors: a human donor in a cohort sampled during active COVID-19.

This chain joins TRBV4-3 and TRBJ2-1; D not certain. The V and J ends lost 3 bases and 4 bases respectively, with 7 bases between them. This CDR3 is built from 13 residues. The germline gives CDR1 LGHNA, CDR2 YSLEER. Written as DNA, the CDR3 is TGCGCCAGCAGCCAGTCTCAGTACAATGAGCAGTTCTTC. Amino acid sequence: CASSQSQYNEQFF.

In this sample, this clone turned up once. The chain combines TRBV28 with TRBJ1-2, with 9 bases identical to TRBD1. Germline V gene sequence: CDR1 MDHEN, CDR2 SYDVKM. There are 13 residues in the CDR3. Trimming at V came to 8 bases and at J to 6 bases, leaving 7 bases not matched to a gene. CDR3 bases: TGTGCCAGCCGCCCCGGGACAGGGAATGGCTACACCTTC. Amino acids: CASRPGTGNGYTF.

This clone was seen a handful of times. The V call is TRBV30, the J call TRBJ1-2, with TRBD1 as a possible D gene (6 bases). The germline V gene encodes CDR1 GTSNPN and CDR2 SVGIG (reference sequence). The CDR3 covers 11 residues. With 7 bases removed from V and 8 bases from J, the gap between germline ends came to 14 bases. Here the CDR3 reads CASEGVDGYTF. DNA for the CDR3: TGTGCCTCCGAGGGGGTAGACGGCTACACCTTC.

The V call is TRBV19, the J call TRBJ1-2; D not certain. Per the germline V gene, CDR1 is LNHDA and CDR2 is SQIVND (reference sequence). V was shortened by 1 base and J by 6 bases, with 6 bases between the two germline ends. The CDR3 has 12 amino acids. CDR3 region: CASSIGINGYTF. CDR3 nucleotide sequence: TGTGCCAGTAGTATAGGTATAAATGGCTACACCTTC.

The chain joins TRBV11-2 to TRBJ2-2; 8 bases line up with TRBD2. From germline, CDR1 is SGHAT and CDR2 FQNNGV. J gave up 7 bases and V 3 bases, and 13 bases lay outside the gene matches. This CDR3 is built from 17 residues. The CDR3 DNA sequence: TGTGCCAGCAGCTTTGGAGCGGGAGTAGGGGTGGGCGGGGAGCTGTTTTTT. This gives the protein CASSFGAGVGVGGELFF.

The V gene is TRBV28, the J gene TRBJ2-7, with D possibly matching TRBD1 (7 bases). Looked up from germline, CDR1 is MDHEN and CDR2 is SYDVKM. The CDR3 extends over 16 amino acids. V was clipped by 2 bases and J by 6 bases, with 20 bases between them. CDR3 sequence reads: CASSLLGTALRGEQYF. CDR3 coding DNA: TGTGCCAGCAGTTTACTAGGGACAGCCCTGCGGGGCGAGCAGTACTTC.

This chain links TRBV7-3 with TRBJ2-1; TRBD2 matches 10 bases. V shed 5 bases and J 6 bases; nucleotides not matched to a gene: 7. The CDR3 loop spans 15 amino acids. The germline gives CDR1 SGHTA, CDR2 FQGTGA. The CDR3 sequence: CASSPSGGAFNEQFF. CDR3 coding DNA: TGTGCCAGCAGCCCGAGCGGGGGGGCCTTCAATGAGCAGTTCTTC.

The CDR3 region has the DNA TGTGCCAGCAGCTTATCGGAGGCGCAGCAAGCTTTCTTT. Protein: CASSLSEAQQAFF. The chain combines TRBV11-2 with TRBJ1-1; unclear D gene. The CDR3 is made up of 13 amino acids. Trimming stripped 2 bases from V and 9 bases from J, with 13 bases between. Germline CDR1 is SGHAT and CDR2 is FQNNGV.

The chain is built from TRBV4-2 and TRBJ2-2; 7 bases agree with TRBD1. Germline V CDR1 and CDR2: LGHNA, YNFKEQ. This CDR3 has 17 amino acids. J gave up 0 bases and V 7 bases, and 11 bases lay outside the gene matches. CDR3 region: CASTLTSRGSNTGELFF. As DNA, the CDR3 is TGTGCCAGCACCCTAACTTCCAGGGGGTCGAACACCGGGGAGCTGTTTTTT.

In this sample, this clone turned up once. This rearrangement joins TRBV14 to TRBJ2-3; 13 bases fit TRBD2. The CDR3 length is 16 residues. The junction had 4 bases not matched to a gene; V was cut back by 4 bases and J by 3 bases. From germline, CDR1 is SGHDN and CDR2 FVKESK. The CDR3 DNA sequence: TGTGCCAGCAGCCCTTGGACTAGCGGGAGTACAGATACGCAGTATTTT. Protein: CASSPWTSGSTDTQYF.

The chain uses TRBV5-6 and TRBJ1-5, with no clear D. V lost 1 base and J lost 0, with 17 bases in between. The length of the CDR3 is 18 residues. Germline CDR1 and CDR2: SGHDT and YYEEEE. CDR3 amino acids: CASSLLRADLDSNQPQHF. CDR3 coding DNA: TGTGCCAGCAGCTTGTTGAGGGCCGACTTAGATAGCAATCAGCCCCAGCATTTT.

V gene TRBV15 combines with J gene TRBJ1-4; TRBD1 is a possible D gene (5 bases). The V end was cut by 0 bases, the J end by 8 bases, with 16 bases between. CDR1 and CDR2 from the germline V gene are LNHNV and YYDKDF (reference sequence). There are 16 residues in the CDR3. The CDR3 spells CATSRDRTSQGEKLFF. DNA for the CDR3: TGTGCCACCAGCAGAGATAGGACATCACAAGGGGAAAAACTGTTTTTT.

The chain couples TRBV28 to TRBJ1-1; D is possibly TRBD1 (6 bases). There are 11 residues in the CDR3. Germline assignment: CDR1 MDHEN and CDR2 SYDVKM. Trimming pared 8 bases from V and 7 bases from J, leaving 11 bases between. The CDR3 sequence is CASPRGGEAFF. In nucleotides, the CDR3 is TGTGCCAGCCCCAGGGGTGGTGAAGCTTTCTTT.

The gene calls are TRBV6-6 and TRBJ2-1, with TRBD2 matching 12 bases. The CDR3 runs 15 residues. V was clipped by 4 bases and J by 7 bases; unmatched bases: 5. The V gene's germline CDR1 is MNHNY and CDR2 SVGAGI (reference sequence). CDR3 loop: CASSLLAGGWNEQFF. CDR3 nucleotide sequence: TGTGCCAGCAGTTTGCTAGCGGGAGGGTGGAATGAGCAGTTCTTC.

For the CDR3, the DNA is TGTGCCAGCAGCTCGTATCTCGGGAGGGTCTACGAGCAGTACTTC. Its translation is CASSSYLGRVYEQYF. The V gene is TRBV7-9, the J gene TRBJ2-7; TRBD2 matches 8 bases. J was trimmed by 3 bases and V by 4 bases; bases with no gene match: 8. The CDR3 sequence is 15 residues long. Germline CDR1 reads SEHNR; CDR2 reads FQNEAQ (reference sequence).

The chain has TRBV28 and TRBJ1-2, with D possibly being TRBD1 (6 bases). The length of the CDR3 is 13 residues. V gave up 7 bases and J gave up 0 bases, with 9 bases separating them. Germline V CDR1 and CDR2: MDHEN, SYDVKM. The DNA for the CDR3 is TGTGCCAGCAAACAGGGAGCTAACTATGGCTACACCTTC. It encodes CASKQGANYGYTF.

V is TRBV30 and J is TRBJ2-3, with D possibly being TRBD2 (6 bases). The germline V gene encodes CDR1 GTSNPN and CDR2 SVGIG (reference sequence). Trimming removed 7 bases at V and 2 bases at J, with 16 bases between. There are 14 residues in the CDR3. The CDR3 sequence is CASRDSPYTDTQYF. The CDR3 nucleotides are TGTGCCTCTCGGGACTCTCCTTACACAGATACGCAGTATTTT.

This chain uses TRBV29-1 with TRBJ2-3; 9 bases fit TRBD1. This CDR3 region has 15 residues. Germline assignment: CDR1 SQVTM and CDR2 ANQGSEA. V shed 8 bases, J shed 4 bases, and the junction held 13 bases outside the gene matches. In DNA form, the CDR3 reads TGCAGCATGTGGAGGAGGGACAGGGAGGCAGATACGCAGTATTTT. Translation: CSMWRRDREADTQYF.

The chain uses TRBV19 and TRBJ2-5, with TRBD2 as a possible D gene (6 bases). Germline V lookup: CDR1 LNHDA, CDR2 SQIVND (reference sequence). The CDR3 has 14 amino acids. V gave up 9 bases and J gave up 2 bases, with 16 bases separating them. CDR3 sequence reads: CASGTSILQETQYF. DNA for the CDR3: TGTGCCAGCGGGACTTCAATCCTGCAAGAGACCCAGTACTTC. The complete variable domain, with remaining parts taken from reference TRBV19 and TRBJ2-5, reads DGGITQSPKYLFRKEGQNVTLSCEQNLNHDAMYWYRQDPGQGLRLIYYSQIVNDFQKGDIAEGYSVSREKKESFPLTVTSAQKNPTAFYLCASGTSILQETQYFGPGTRLLVL.